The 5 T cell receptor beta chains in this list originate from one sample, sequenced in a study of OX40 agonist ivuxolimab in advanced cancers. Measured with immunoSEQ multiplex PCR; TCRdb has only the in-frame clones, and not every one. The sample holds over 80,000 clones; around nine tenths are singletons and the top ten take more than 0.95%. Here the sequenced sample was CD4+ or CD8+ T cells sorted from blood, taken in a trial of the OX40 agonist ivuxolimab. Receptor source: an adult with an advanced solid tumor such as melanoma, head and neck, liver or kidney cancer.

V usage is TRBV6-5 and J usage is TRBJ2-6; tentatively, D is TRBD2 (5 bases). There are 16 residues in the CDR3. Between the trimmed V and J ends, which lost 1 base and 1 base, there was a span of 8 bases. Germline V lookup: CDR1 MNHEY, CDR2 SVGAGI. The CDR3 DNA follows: TGTGCCAGCAGTTACTGGGGAGTATCTGGGGCCAACGTCCTGACTTTC. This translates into CASSYWGVSGANVLTF.

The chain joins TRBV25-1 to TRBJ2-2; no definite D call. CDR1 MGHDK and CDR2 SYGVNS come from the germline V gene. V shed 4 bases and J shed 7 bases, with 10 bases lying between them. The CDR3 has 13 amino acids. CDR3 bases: TGTGCCAGCAGTGCCCTCATCTACGGGGAGCTGTTTTTT. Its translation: CASSALIYGELFF.

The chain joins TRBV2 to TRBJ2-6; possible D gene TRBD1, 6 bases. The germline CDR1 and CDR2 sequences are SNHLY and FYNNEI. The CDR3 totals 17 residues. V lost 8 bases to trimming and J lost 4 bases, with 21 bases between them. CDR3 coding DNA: TGTGCCAGCCATAAGGGGGTTTCGAGCTCCGGGGCCAACGTCCTGACTTTC. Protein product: CASHKGVSSSGANVLTF.

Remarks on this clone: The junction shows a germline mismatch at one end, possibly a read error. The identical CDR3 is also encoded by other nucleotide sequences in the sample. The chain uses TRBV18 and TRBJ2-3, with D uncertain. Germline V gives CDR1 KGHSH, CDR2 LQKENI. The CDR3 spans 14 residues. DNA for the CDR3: TGTGCCAGCTCTCGATCTATCAGCACAGATACGCAGTACTTT. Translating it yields CASSRSISTDTQYF.

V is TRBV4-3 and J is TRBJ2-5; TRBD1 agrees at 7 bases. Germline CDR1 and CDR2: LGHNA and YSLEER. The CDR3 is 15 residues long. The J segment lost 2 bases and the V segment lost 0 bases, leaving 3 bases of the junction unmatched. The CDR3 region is CASSQDWGQQETQYF. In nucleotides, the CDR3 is TGCGCCAGCAGCCAAGATTGGGGACAGCAAGAGACCCAGTACTTC.